These 32 T cell receptor beta chains originate from one sample sequenced in a study of technical replicates of blood from four donors. The data were produced by immunoSEQ multiplex PCR, yet TCRdb's version contains in-frame clones alone and is incomplete. Of about 88,000 clones listed, 85% to 95% are singletons. Sequencing input: T cells isolated from PBMCs. These receptors were taken from a human donor in good health.

Only one count was recorded for this clone. The chain joins TRBV7-9 to TRBJ2-3; 11 bases are shared with TRBD2. The CDR3 is 18 residues long. Germline values: CDR1 SEHNR, CDR2 FQNEAQ (reference sequence). J lost 4 bases, V lost 4 bases, and 13 bases had no gene match. CDR3 region: CASSSSSFSGGAPDTQYF. In DNA, the CDR3 is TGTGCCAGCAGCTCCTCCTCCTTTAGCGGGGGGGCCCCAGATACGCAGTATTTT.

The genes are TRBV28 and TRBJ2-7; 7 bases map to TRBD1. The V segment lost 5 bases and the J segment 6 bases; nucleotides outside the gene matches: 16. Germline CDR1 is MDHEN and CDR2 is SYDVKM. CDR3 size: 16 residues. The CDR3 here is CASSLEQVVGQCEQYF. CDR3 bases: TGTGCCAGCAGTCTCGAACAGGTGGTGGGACAGTGCGAGCAGTACTTC.

The chain couples TRBV15 to TRBJ2-1; TRBD2 aligns across 7 bases. Germline V gene sequence: CDR1 LNHNV, CDR2 YYDKDF (reference sequence). The trim removed 0 bases at V and 7 bases at J, leaving 0 bases unmatched. CDR3 length: 13 amino acids. Written as DNA, the CDR3 is TGTGCCACCAGCAGAGAGGGAGGGAATGAGCAGTTCTTC. Amino acids: CATSREGGNEQFF. The entire variable domain, with the rest obtained from reference TRBV15 and TRBJ2-1, is as follows: DAMVIQNPRYQVTQFGKPVTLSCSQTLNHNVMYWYQQKSSQAPKLLFHYYDKDFNNEADTPDNFQSRRPNTSFCFLDIRSPGLGDTAMYLCATSREGGNEQFFGPGTRLTVL.

The table lists this clone with a count of one. The genes are TRBV5-1 and TRBJ1-1; D remains unclear. Trimming shortened V by 2 bases and J by 1 base, and 18 bases separated the two germline ends. The CDR3 runs to 17 residues. Germline V gene data show CDR1 as SGHRS and CDR2 as YFSETQ. The CDR3 nucleotides read TGCGCCAGCAGCTTTAGTGGGGAGGGATCGGGGAACACTGAAGCTTTCTTT. The encoded protein is CASSFSGEGSGNTEAFF.

The chain couples TRBV7-9 to TRBJ2-5; D may be TRBD2 (6 bases). Trimming took off 2 bases at V and 0 bases at J, with 10 bases between the two ends. This CDR3 is built from 15 residues. The germline gives CDR1 SEHNR, CDR2 FQNEAQ (reference sequence). CDR3 DNA: TGTGCCAGCAGCTTACGGGACTGGTACCAAGAGACCCAGTACTTC. Its translation: CASSLRDWYQETQYF.

The V gene is TRBV10-3, the J gene TRBJ2-5; D is perhaps TRBD2 (5 bases). This CDR3 is 11 amino acids long. Trimming left V 6 bases short and J 5 bases short, with 7 bases between. From germline, CDR1 is ENHRY and CDR2 SYGVKD. The CDR3 here is CAISDYETQYF. The CDR3 DNA reads as TGTGCCATCAGCGACTACGAGACCCAGTACTTC.

The J gene is TRBJ1-5, the V gene TRBV19, with D possibly matching TRBD1 (6 bases). The CDR3 is made up of 16 amino acids. V lost 3 bases to trimming and J lost 1 base, with 13 bases between them. Germline CDR1 reads LNHDA; CDR2 reads SQIVND (reference sequence). The CDR3 loop is CASSISQGLSNQPQHF. The CDR3 DNA reads as TGTGCCAGTAGTATTTCCCAGGGGTTGAGCAATCAGCCCCAGCATTTT.

The CDR3 loop reads CASSQEGGATDTQYF. The CDR3 bases are TGCGCCAGCAGCCAAGAAGGGGGAGCCACAGATACGCAGTATTTT. V usage is TRBV4-1 and J usage is TRBJ2-3; a weak D match, TRBD1 (6 bases). Germline CDR1 MGHRA, CDR2 YSYEKL. Deletions cut 0 bases from V and 2 bases from J, with 9 bases between. This CDR3 comprises 15 residues.

V and J are TRBV18 and TRBJ1-2, with D possibly TRBD1 on 5 matching bases. The CDR3 consists of 12 residues. Deletions cut 4 bases from V and 7 bases from J, with 10 bases between. Germline V gives CDR1 KGHSH, CDR2 LQKENI. In DNA, the CDR3 is TGTGCCAGCTCACTAGGACAATCTGGCTACACCTTC. Residues: CASSLGQSGYTF.

The CDR3 DNA reads TGTGCCAGCACCTCACAGACGAACACTGAAGCTTTCTTT. Protein: CASTSQTNTEAFF. The chain couples TRBV7-9 to TRBJ1-1; D gene ambiguous. This CDR3 contains 13 residues. Per germline, CDR1 SEHNR and CDR2 FQNEAQ (reference sequence). Trimming took 7 bases from V and 1 from J, leaving 10 bases between them.

The V call is TRBV29-1, the J call TRBJ1-2; D not resolved. This CDR3 spans 11 amino acids. The V and J ends lost 5 bases and 4 bases respectively, with 8 bases between them. Germline V CDR1 and CDR2: SQVTM, ANQGSEA. This chain's CDR3 is CSVFEGYGYTF. The CDR3 region has the DNA TGCAGCGTTTTCGAGGGCTATGGCTACACCTTC.

The V gene is TRBV18, the J gene TRBJ2-3; D is perhaps TRBD2 (6 bases). V lost 3 bases and J 2 bases, leaving 12 bases between the germline ends. Germline V gives CDR1 KGHSH, CDR2 LQKENI. There are 15 residues in the CDR3. The CDR3 here is CASSPGGLSTDTQYF. In DNA, the CDR3 is TGTGCCAGCTCACCGGGAGGACTTTCCACAGATACGCAGTATTTT.

CDR3 nucleotide sequence: TGTGCCAGCAGCCTCAGGACTAGCGGGGGGGAGACCCAGTACTTC. Its translation: CASSLRTSGGETQYF. The chain has TRBV7-8 and TRBJ2-5, with 14 bases aligning to TRBD2. The CDR3 covers 15 residues. Germline CDR1 SGHVS, CDR2 FQNEAQ. V gave up 5 bases and J gave up 5 bases; unmatched junction bases: 4.

The J gene is TRBJ1-4, the V gene TRBV5-5; D is unresolved. The germline V and J ends were trimmed by 4 bases and 4 bases, with 14 bases remaining between them. CDR3 length: 15 residues. Germline V CDR1 and CDR2: SGHKS, YYEKEE (reference sequence). CDR3 sequence reads: CASSQASMSNEKLFF. The CDR3 DNA reads as TGTGCCAGCAGCCAAGCCTCGATGAGTAATGAAAAACTGTTTTTT.

The chain joins TRBV11-2 to TRBJ2-7, with unresolved D. From germline, CDR1 is SGHAT and CDR2 FQNNGV. Trimming took off 5 bases at V and 3 bases at J, with 14 bases between the two ends. This CDR3 contains 14 residues. The CDR3 DNA reads TGTGCCAGCAGCCCCCAGGCAGGCCTCTACGAGCAGTACTTC. Translated: CASSPQAGLYEQYF.

V usage is TRBV16 and J usage is TRBJ1-2, with TRBD1 matching 8 bases. The CDR3 extends over 17 amino acids. The V and J ends lost 0 bases and 2 bases, in that order; junction bases with no gene match: 8. Germline CDR1 reads KGHSY; CDR2 reads FQNENV. CDR3 in DNA: TGTGCCAGCAGCCAATCGATAGGGGACAGGCACAACTATGGCTACACCTTC. It specifies CASSQSIGDRHNYGYTF.

The CDR3 coding sequence is TGTGCCAGCAGTTTCGCGTCCCCGGTCTCTGGAAACACCATATATTTT. Residues: CASSFASPVSGNTIYF. The chain employs TRBV28 and TRBJ1-3; no firm D call. This CDR3 comprises 16 residues. CDR1 is MDHEN, CDR2 SYDVKM, per germline. Trimming removed 3 bases from V and 0 bases from J, with 12 bases in between.

V gene TRBV19 combines with J gene TRBJ2-2, with 8 bases lining up with TRBD1. Germline values: CDR1 LNHDA, CDR2 SQIVND (reference sequence). Germline trimming cut 10 bases from V and 1 base from J; bases unmatched to any gene: 5. The CDR3 covers 14 residues. For the CDR3, the DNA is TGTGCCATCGAGGGACAGGAGAACACCGGGGAGCTGTTTTTT. Translating gives CAIEGQENTGELFF.

V usage is TRBV5-4 and J usage is TRBJ1-2; no definite D call. From germline, CDR1 is SGHNT and CDR2 YYREEE (reference sequence). There are 12 residues in the CDR3. The V end lost 1 base, the J end lost 5 bases, and 6 bases lay between the germline ends. CDR3 nucleotide sequence: TGTGCCAGCAGCTTGAGTCAGTATGGCTACACCTTC. Protein sequence: CASSLSQYGYTF.

V is TRBV19 and J is TRBJ2-3; tentative D call: TRBD2 (6 bases). Germline V gene data show CDR1 as LNHDA and CDR2 as SQIVND (reference sequence). The V gene lost 5 bases and the J gene lost 0 bases, with 21 bases spanning the gap. The CDR3 sequence is 18 residues long. The CDR3 here is CASSRRYAGTPSTDTQYF. In nucleotides, the CDR3 is TGTGCCAGTAGTCGACGTTATGCGGGAACACCTAGCACAGATACGCAGTATTTT.

V usage is TRBV2 and J usage is TRBJ2-1, with TRBD1 matching 8 bases. This CDR3 spans 13 amino acids. V shed 9 bases, J shed 7 bases, and the junction held 8 bases outside the gene matches. The germline gives CDR1 SNHLY, CDR2 FYNNEI. The DNA for the CDR3 is TGTGCCAGTCAGGGGGCGCTTTATAATGAGCAGTTCTTC. It codes for CASQGALYNEQFF.

This chain joins TRBV5-1 and TRBJ2-7; possibly TRBD2 for D (5 bases). Germline CDR1 is SGHRS and CDR2 is YFSETQ. Deletions cut 2 bases from V and 0 bases from J, with 12 bases between. The CDR3 sequence is 15 residues long. CDR3 DNA: TGCGCCAGCAGCTTAGTTTCCGACTACTCCTACGAGCAGTACTTC. Translating gives CASSLVSDYSYEQYF. The whole variable domain, filled in from reference TRBV5-1 and TRBJ2-7, reads KAGVTQTPRYLIKTRGQQVTLSCSPISGHRSVSWYQQTPGQGLQFLFEYFSETQRNKGNFPGRFSGRQFSNSRSEMNVSTLELGDSALYLCASSLVSDYSYEQYFGPGTRLTVT.

V usage is TRBV7-9 and J usage is TRBJ2-3; D call uncertain. V gave up 5 bases and J gave up 7 bases, with 16 bases separating them. In germline, CDR1 is SEHNR, CDR2 FQNEAQ (reference sequence). The CDR3 consists of 14 residues. The CDR3 nucleotides are TGTGCCAGCAGCCCCCTTGGTTTTCAGTATACGCAGTATTTT. Translation: CASSPLGFQYTQYF.

This chain uses TRBV27 with TRBJ2-2, with a possible D match to TRBD1 (5 bases). CDR1 is MNHEY and CDR2 is SMNVEV in the germline V gene (reference sequence). The CDR3 runs to 15 residues. V was shortened by 0 bases and J by 4 bases, with 9 bases between the two germline ends. The CDR3 DNA is TGTGCCAGCAGTTTATCGGCAGGGTCCACCGGGGAGCTGTTTTTT. Its protein product is CASSLSAGSTGELFF.

This chain uses TRBV7-9 with TRBJ1-1, with TRBD1 identical over 7 bases. Germline V gene data show CDR1 as SEHNR and CDR2 as FQNEAQ (reference sequence). This CDR3 region has 15 residues. J lost 2 bases, V lost 4 bases, and 7 bases had no gene match. The CDR3 DNA reads as TGTGCCAGCAGCTACTGGGACAGCCCAAACACTGAAGCTTTCTTT. Translating it yields CASSYWDSPNTEAFF. Variable domain in full (rest from reference TRBV7-9 and TRBJ1-1): DTGVSQNPRHKITKRGQNVTFRCDPISEHNRLYWYRQTLGQGPEFLTYFQNEAQLEKSRLLSDRFSAERPKGSFSTLEIQRTEQGDSAMYLCASSYWDSPNTEAFFGQGTRLTVV.

This clone was counted a few times. This chain connects TRBV29-1 to TRBJ2-7, with D maybe TRBD2 (5 bases). The CDR3 contains 12 residues. Germline assignment: CDR1 SQVTM and CDR2 ANQGSEA. Trimming shortened V by 5 bases and J by 5 bases, and 13 bases separated the two germline ends. The CDR3, as DNA: TGCAGCGTTTCTAGCCAAAAGGACGAGCAGTACTTC. This codes for CSVSSQKDEQYF.

The chain links TRBV7-2 to TRBJ2-3; D is perhaps TRBD2 (6 bases). The CDR3 is 16 residues long. Germline assignment: CDR1 SGHTA and CDR2 FQGNSA. Trimming cost V 0 bases and J 0 bases, with 10 bases left between them. Written as DNA, the CDR3 is TGTGCCAGCAGCTTAGCGCCAGGGACTAGCACAGATACGCAGTATTTT. This codes for CASSLAPGTSTDTQYF. Variable domain in full (rest from reference TRBV7-2 and TRBJ2-3): GAGVSQSPSNKVTEKGKDVELRCDPISGHTALYWYRQSLGQGLEFLIYFQGNSAPDKSGLPSDRFSAERTGGSVSTLTIQRTQQEDSAVYLCASSLAPGTSTDTQYFGPGTRLTVL.

CDR3 loop: CASSPTGRGYEQYF. The CDR3 bases are TGTGCCAGCAGCCCTACGGGGAGAGGCTACGAGCAGTACTTC. The rearrangement uses TRBV5-6 and TRBJ2-7; a possible D gene is TRBD2 (5 bases). The CDR3 consists of 14 residues. Germline lookup yields CDR1 SGHDT and CDR2 YYEEEE. V lost 4 bases to trimming and J lost 3 bases, with 14 bases between them.

This rearrangement joins TRBV11-1 to TRBJ2-3; TRBD1 matches at 9 bases. J lost 7 bases, V lost 4 bases, and 9 bases had no gene match. Germline V gives CDR1 SGHAT, CDR2 FQDESV (reference sequence). The CDR3 is made up of 15 amino acids. CDR3 sequence: CASSYRTGAVNTQYF. In DNA form, the CDR3 reads TGTGCCAGCAGCTATCGGACAGGGGCGGTAAATACGCAGTATTTT.

The chain combines TRBV27 with TRBJ2-7; TRBD2 might be the D (6 bases). Germline CDR1 MNHEY, CDR2 SMNVEV (reference sequence). This CDR3 is built from 14 residues. With 0 bases removed from V and 3 bases from J, the gap between germline ends came to 9 bases. The CDR3 coding sequence is TGTGCCAGCAGTTTATCGGCGGGGCACTACGAGCAGTACTTC. Protein product: CASSLSAGHYEQYF.

In this sample, this clone turned up a few times. V and J are TRBV7-9 and TRBJ2-7; 7 nucleotides match TRBD1. The ends lost 2 bases at V and 0 bases at J; junction bases unmatched: 7. Per the germline V gene, CDR1 is SEHNR and CDR2 is FQNEAQ (reference sequence). The CDR3 runs to 16 residues. The CDR3 here is CASSLSPGQSSYEQYF. CDR3 DNA: TGTGCCAGCAGCTTATCTCCGGGACAGAGCTCCTACGAGCAGTACTTC.

DNA of the CDR3: TGTGCCAGCAGTAACGGACGCGGAGGAGAGACCCAGTACTTC. Translating it yields CASSNGRGGETQYF. The chain is built from TRBV11-2 and TRBJ2-5; D is possibly TRBD2 (5 bases). The CDR3 runs to 14 residues. Germline values: CDR1 SGHAT, CDR2 FQNNGV. V was pared by 6 bases and J by 4 bases, with 15 bases between.